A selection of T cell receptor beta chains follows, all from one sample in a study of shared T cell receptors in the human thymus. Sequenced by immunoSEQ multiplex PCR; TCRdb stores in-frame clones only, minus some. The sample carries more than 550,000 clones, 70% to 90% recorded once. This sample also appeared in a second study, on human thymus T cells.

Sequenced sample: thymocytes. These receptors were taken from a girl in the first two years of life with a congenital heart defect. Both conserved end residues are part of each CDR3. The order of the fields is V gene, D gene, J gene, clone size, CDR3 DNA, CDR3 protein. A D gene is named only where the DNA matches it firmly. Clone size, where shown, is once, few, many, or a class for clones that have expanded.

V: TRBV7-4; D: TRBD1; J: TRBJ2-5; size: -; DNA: TGTGCCAGCAGCGGAGGGACAGGGGAGGAGACCCAGTACTTC; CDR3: CASSGGTGEETQYF
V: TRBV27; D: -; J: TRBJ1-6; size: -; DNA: TGTGCCAGCAGTTTATCTCGTGAAGGGAGAGGTTCACCCCTCCACTTT; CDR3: CASSLSREGRGSPLHF
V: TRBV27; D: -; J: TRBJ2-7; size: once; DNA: TGTGCCAGCAGTCCGATCGGACAGGGAGGGAACGAGCAGTACTTC; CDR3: CASSPIGQGGNEQYF
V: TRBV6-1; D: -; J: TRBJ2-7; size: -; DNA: TGTGCCAGCAGTGAAGAATCGGAGGCTTCTGTAAAACCCGCCTACGAGCAGTACTTC; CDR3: CASSEESEASVKPAYEQYF
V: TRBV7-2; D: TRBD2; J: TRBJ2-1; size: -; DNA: TGTGCCAGCAGCTTTGAGTGTCTAGCGGGGAACTACAATGAGCAGTTCTTC; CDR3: CASSFECLAGNYNEQFF
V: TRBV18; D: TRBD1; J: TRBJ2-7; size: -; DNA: TGTGCCAGCTCACCAATGCAGACAGGGATCACCTACGAGCAGTACTTC; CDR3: CASSPMQTGITYEQYF
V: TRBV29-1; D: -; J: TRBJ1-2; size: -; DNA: TGCAGCGGAGAATCAGCGGTTTATGGCTACACCTTC; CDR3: CSGESAVYGYTF
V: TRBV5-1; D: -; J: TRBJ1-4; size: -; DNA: TGCGCCAGCAGCTTGGGGCCGCACAGTAATGAAAAACTGTTTTTT; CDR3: CASSLGPHSNEKLFF
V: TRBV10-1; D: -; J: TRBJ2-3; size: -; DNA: TGCGCCAGCAGCCTCCACTTTGTCACAGATACGCAGTATTTT; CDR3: CASSLHFVTDTQYF
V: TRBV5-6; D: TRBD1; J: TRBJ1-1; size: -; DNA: TGTGCCAGCAGCCGGACAGGGAACACTGAAGCCTTCTTT; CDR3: CASSRTGNTEAFF